This T cell receptor (beta chain) came from a study of T cell clonality in common variable immunodeficiency. Reduced serum IgG, IgA and/or IgM plus specific antibody deficiency defined CVID. Replacement immunoglobulin had been given to every CVID subject for at least one year. This clone was detected many times. What it binds is unknown. Assay: immunoSEQ multiplex PCR; the TCRdb copy retains only in-frame clones and omits some. Observed in the sample are roughly 39,000 clones, none of them singletons. Broader study findings: Fewer TCRbeta clones were shared among CVID subjects than controls. In common variable immunodeficiency, TCR beta chains reportedly carried fewer deletions and N-nucleotide insertions. T cell subpopulation sequencing would be needed to explain CVID clonality.

Sequenced sample: peripheral blood mononuclear cells. The receptor comes from a human donor with common variable immunodeficiency.

Incomplete CDR3 DNA: TGTGCCATCGCCGGAGATACG. It encodes CAIAGDT. The entire CDR3 protein is CAIAGDTQYF. The chain uses TRBV10-3 and TRBJ2-3; no clear D. The read is 3 residues too short to cover the CDR3 end, so that end is filled in from the germline J gene. The CDR3 has 10 residues. Germline CDR1 ENHRY, CDR2 SYGVKD. V lost 8 bases and J lost 5, with 5 bases in between.